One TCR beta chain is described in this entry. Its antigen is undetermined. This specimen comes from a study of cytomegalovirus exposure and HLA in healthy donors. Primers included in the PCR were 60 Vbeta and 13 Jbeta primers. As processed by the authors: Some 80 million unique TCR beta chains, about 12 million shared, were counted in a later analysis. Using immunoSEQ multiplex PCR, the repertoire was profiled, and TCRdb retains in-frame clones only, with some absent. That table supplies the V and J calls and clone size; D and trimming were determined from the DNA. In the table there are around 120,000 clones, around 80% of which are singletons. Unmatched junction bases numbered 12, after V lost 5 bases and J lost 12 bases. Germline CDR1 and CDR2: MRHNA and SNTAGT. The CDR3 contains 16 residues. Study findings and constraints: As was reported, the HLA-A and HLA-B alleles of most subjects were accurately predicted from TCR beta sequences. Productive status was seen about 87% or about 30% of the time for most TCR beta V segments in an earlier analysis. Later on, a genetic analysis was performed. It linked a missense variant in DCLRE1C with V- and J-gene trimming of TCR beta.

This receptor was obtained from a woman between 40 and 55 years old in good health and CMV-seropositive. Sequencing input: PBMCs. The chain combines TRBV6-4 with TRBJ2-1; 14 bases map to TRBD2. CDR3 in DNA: TGTGCCAGCAGTCACCATGGACTAGCGGGAGGCGGAGTGCAGTTCTTC. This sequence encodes CASSHHGLAGGGVQFF.